A selection of T cell receptor beta chains follows, all from one sample in a study of blood T cell repertoires in COVID-19. Generated by immunoSEQ multiplex PCR, the TCRdb table keeps only in-frame clones and is missing some. The sample contains 250,000 or so clones, under 85% of which appear only once. Source material: peripheral blood. These receptors all come from a man aged 25 to 45 who had recovered from COVID-19. CDR3s include the opening cysteine and the closing phenylalanine or tryptophan. The D gene is left open where the match is weak. Only part of the rows carry a size: once, few, many, or a class if the clone is expanded.

v_gene	d_gene	abundance	j_gene	len	CDR3aa	CDR3nt
TRBV14	NA	few	TRBJ2-7	13	CASSPRSPNEQYF	TGTGCCAGCAGCCCCCGATCTCCTAACGAGCAGTACTTC
TRBV6-4	TRBD2	NA	TRBJ2-5	15	CASSDSAGGLETQYF	TGTGCCAGCAGTGACTCAGCGGGGGGGCTCGAGACCCAGTACTTC
TRBV5-8	TRBD1	NA	TRBJ1-4	17	CASSPGQAAILSEKLFF	TGTGCCAGCAGCCCCGGACAGGCAGCCATTCTGAGTGAAAAACTGTTTTTT
TRBV12-3/TRBV12-4	NA	NA	TRBJ1-1	11	CASIRRAEAFF	TGTGCCAGCATCCGCAGGGCTGAAGCTTTCTTT
TRBV7-9	NA	once	TRBJ1-1	13	CASSKRENTEAFF	TGTGCCAGCAGCAAGAGAGAGAACACTGAAGCTTTCTTT
TRBV19	TRBD2	NA	TRBJ2-3	14	CASSDGGSTDTQYF	TGTGCCAGTAGTGACGGGGGGAGCACAGATACGCAGTATTTT
TRBV10-3	TRBD2	NA	TRBJ2-2	15	CAISKSGVNTGELFF	TGTGCCATCAGTAAGAGCGGGGTGAACACCGGGGAGCTGTTTTTT
TRBV3-1/TRBV3-2	NA	few	TRBJ1-1	15	CASSQAGTLRTEAFF	TGTGCCAGCAGCCAAGCGGGAACTCTTAGAACTGAAGCTTTCTTT
TRBV3-1/TRBV3-2	NA	once	TRBJ2-3	13	CASSQEGGVAQYF	TGTGCCAGCAGCCAAGAAGGAGGGGTCGCGCAGTATTTT
TRBV7-8	NA	NA	TRBJ2-6	18	CASSFSPRQSSGANVLTF	TGTGCCAGCAGCTTCAGCCCCCGACAGAGCTCTGGGGCCAACGTCCTGACTTTC
TRBV2	NA	NA	TRBJ2-3	14	CASSESRSTDTQYF	TGTGCCAGCAGTGAAAGCCGTAGCACAGATACGCAGTATTTT
TRBV28	TRBD2	NA	TRBJ2-6	18	CASSPGTSGDSGANVLTF	TGTGCCAGCAGTCCCGGGACTAGCGGCGACTCTGGGGCCAACGTCCTGACTTTC
TRBV11-2	NA	NA	TRBJ2-5	15	CASSLGNPGQETQYF	TGTGCCAGCAGCTTAGGCAATCCAGGCCAAGAGACCCAGTACTTC
TRBV13	NA	NA	TRBJ2-1	13	CASSLASLDEQFF	TGTGCCAGCAGCTTAGCCAGTCTGGATGAGCAGTTCTTC
TRBV6-5	NA	NA	TRBJ2-7	12	CASSYSGSEQYF	TGTGCCAGCAGTTACTCGGGGAGTGAGCAGTACTTC
TRBV19	TRBD1	NA	TRBJ1-1	13	CASSNRGRAVPFF	TGTGCCAGTTCTAACAGGGGGCGCGCCGTACCTTTCTTT
TRBV19	NA	once	TRBJ2-5	14	CASSIYGQQETQYF	TGTGCCAGTAGTATTTATGGGCAGCAAGAGACCCAGTACTTC